The present T cell receptor beta chain was sequenced within a study of blood T cell repertoires in COVID-19. As for the study in general: Sites across the United States, Italy and Spain contributed samples from acute and convalescent COVID-19. Sources were T cells, B-cell-depleted T cells, or PBMCs; the material itself was cDNA or gDNA.

Original data processing: Estimation of nucleated cell counts was performed using reference gene primer amplification. Using immunoSEQ multiplex PCR, the repertoire was profiled, and TCRdb retains in-frame clones only, with some absent. That table supplies the V and J calls and clone size; D and trimming were determined from the DNA. The table lists some 220,000 clones, around 83% of them singletons, with approximately 5.2% in the top ten. Patients at the Seattle site were enrolled during active infection and followed longitudinally. Unmatched junction bases numbered 16, after V lost 6 bases and J lost 9 bases. CDR1 is MNHEY and CDR2 is SVGEGT in the germline V gene. The CDR3 contains 15 residues.

The rearrangement uses TRBV6-2 or TRBV6-3 and TRBJ1-1, with 7 bases identical to TRBD1. The sequenced sample consisted of peripheral blood. This receptor was identified in a woman in her 70s with COVID-19, enrolled during active disease. This chain's CDR3 is CASSRIGGTESQAFF. The DNA for the CDR3 is TGTGCCAGCAGCCGGATAGGGGGGACAGAATCCCAAGCTTTCTTT.